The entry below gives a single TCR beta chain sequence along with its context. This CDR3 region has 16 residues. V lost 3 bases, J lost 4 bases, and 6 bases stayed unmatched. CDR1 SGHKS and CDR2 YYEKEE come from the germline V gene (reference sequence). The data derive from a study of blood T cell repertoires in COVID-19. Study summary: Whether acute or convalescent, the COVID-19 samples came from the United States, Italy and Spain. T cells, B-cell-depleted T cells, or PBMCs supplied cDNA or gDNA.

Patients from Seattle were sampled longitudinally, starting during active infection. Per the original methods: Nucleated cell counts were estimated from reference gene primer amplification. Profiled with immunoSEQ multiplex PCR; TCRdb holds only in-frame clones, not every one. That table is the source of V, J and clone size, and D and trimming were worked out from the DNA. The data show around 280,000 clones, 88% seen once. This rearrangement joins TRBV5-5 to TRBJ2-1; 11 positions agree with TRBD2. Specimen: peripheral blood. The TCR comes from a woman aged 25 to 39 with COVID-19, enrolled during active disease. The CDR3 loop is CASSYRTSGSYNEQFF. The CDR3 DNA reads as TGTGCCAGCAGCTATCGGACTAGCGGGTCTTACAATGAGCAGTTCTTC.